This is a list of T cell receptor beta chains from one sample in a study of tumor and adjacent non-tumor tissue in lung cancer. A single record per CDR3 protein comes from TCRdb applying MiXCR to the multiplex PCR reads. Here the sample spans under 150,000 distinct CDR3 sequences, roughly 64% being singletons. The sequencing input was lung tumor tissue. Receptor source: a young man with non-small cell lung cancer. Each CDR3 is given with its conserved first and last residue. Fields, in order: clone size, D gene, V gene, J gene, CDR3 DNA, CDR3 protein. A D gene is named only where the DNA matches it firmly. Size is omitted from some rows. Given values are once, few, many or a class for expanded clones.

clone_size: many
d_call: TRBD1
v_call: TRBV11-2
j_call: TRBJ1-1
cdr3_nt: TGTGCCAGCAGCTCGGGTGCCGGGACAGGTGACACTGAAGCTTTCTTT
cdr3_aa: CASSSGAGTGDTEAFF

clone_size: NA
d_call: NA
v_call: TRBV6-6
j_call: TRBJ1-6
cdr3_nt: TGTGCCAGCAGTTCGAAGGGTCCCCTCAACTTT
cdr3_aa: CASSSKGPLNF

clone_size: once
d_call: NA
v_call: TRBV11-2
j_call: TRBJ2-7
cdr3_nt: TGCGCCAGCAGCCCGAGATTTAGATCCTACGAGCAGTACTTC
cdr3_aa: CASSPRFRSYEQYF

clone_size: NA
d_call: TRBD1
v_call: TRBV24-1
j_call: TRBJ1-1
cdr3_nt: TGTGCCACCAGACTCTTGGGACAGGGGCCCATGAGCACTGAAGCTTTCTTT
cdr3_aa: CATRLLGQGPMSTEAFF

clone_size: NA
d_call: NA
v_call: TRBV6-1
j_call: TRBJ2-1
cdr3_nt: TGTGCCAGCATGGGTCGGGCTAGCGCCGCCCAAGATGGCTACAATGAGCAGTTCTTC
cdr3_aa: CASMGRASAAQDGYNEQFF

clone_size: few
d_call: NA
v_call: TRBV6-5
j_call: TRBJ1-2
cdr3_nt: TGTGCCAGCCGGGACGAGGGCGAGGACTATGGCTACACCTTC
cdr3_aa: CASRDEGEDYGYTF

clone_size: NA
d_call: NA
v_call: TRBV4-2
j_call: TRBJ2-1
cdr3_nt: TGTGCCAGCAGCCCCACCGCGGCTTACCCTTACAATGAGCAGTTCTTC
cdr3_aa: CASSPTAAYPYNEQFF

clone_size: NA
d_call: NA
v_call: TRBV12-3/TRBV12-4
j_call: TRBJ1-6
cdr3_nt: TGTGCCAGCAGTTGGAACGATAATACACCCCTCCACTTT
cdr3_aa: CASSWNDNTPLHF

clone_size: NA
d_call: NA
v_call: TRBV11-2
j_call: TRBJ2-2
cdr3_nt: TGTGCCAGCAGATCGGGATGGTCGAACACCGGGGAGCTGTTTTTT
cdr3_aa: CASRSGWSNTGELFF

clone_size: NA
d_call: NA
v_call: TRBV6-1
j_call: TRBJ1-3
cdr3_nt: TGTGCCATCAGTGAATGGTACTCTGGAAACACCATATATTTT
cdr3_aa: CAISEWYSGNTIYF

clone_size: NA
d_call: TRBD1
v_call: TRBV12-3/TRBV12-4
j_call: TRBJ1-4
cdr3_nt: TGTACCAGCAGTTCAAGCGGGACAGGAGCCTCTAATGAAAAACTGTTTTTT
cdr3_aa: CTSSSSGTGASNEKLFF

clone_size: NA
d_call: NA
v_call: TRBV4-1
j_call: TRBJ1-2
cdr3_nt: TGCGCCAGCAACCAAGATCCAAGGCGGGCAAGCCCGTATGGCTACACCTTC
cdr3_aa: CASNQDPRRASPYGYTF

clone_size: once
d_call: NA
v_call: TRBV10-3
j_call: TRBJ1-1
cdr3_nt: TGTGCCATCAGTGAGTCGACCACTGAGGTTTTCTTT
cdr3_aa: CAISESTTEVFF

clone_size: NA
d_call: NA
v_call: TRBV4-1
j_call: TRBJ2-7
cdr3_nt: TGCGCCAGCAGCCAGAGGGAAGACGGCGGGACACTTGCAACCTATGAGCGGTACTTC
cdr3_aa: CASSQREDGGTLATYERYF

clone_size: NA
d_call: TRBD1
v_call: TRBV5-5
j_call: TRBJ1-1
cdr3_nt: TGTGCCATTAGCTTGAGCGGACAGGGAAGTTCCACTGAAGCTTTCTTT
cdr3_aa: CAISLSGQGSSTEAFF

clone_size: NA
d_call: NA
v_call: TRBV11-3
j_call: TRBJ2-3
cdr3_nt: TGTGTCAGCAGCCCCCTAACCTGGGGAGATACGCGGTATTTT
cdr3_aa: CVSSPLTWGDTRYF

clone_size: NA
d_call: NA
v_call: TRBV4-1
j_call: TRBJ2-7
cdr3_nt: TGCGCCAGCGGCCAAGATGAGACGGCAGGTACGTACAAGCAGTACTTC
cdr3_aa: CASGQDETAGTYKQYF

clone_size: once
d_call: NA
v_call: TRBV20-1
j_call: TRBJ2-6
cdr3_nt: TGCAGTGCTAGAGGACCAGCGGGCTCTGGGGCCAACGTCCTGACTTTC
cdr3_aa: CSARGPAGSGANVLTF

clone_size: once
d_call: NA
v_call: TRBV6-5
j_call: TRBJ1-1
cdr3_nt: TGTGCCAGCAGTTCCACCGACACGAACACTGAAGCTTTCTTT
cdr3_aa: CASSSTDTNTEAFF

clone_size: NA
d_call: TRBD2
v_call: TRBV4-2
j_call: TRBJ2-1
cdr3_nt: TGTGCCAGCAGCCAATTAGCGGGGGGGCGATACATTGATCAGTTCTTC
cdr3_aa: CASSQLAGGRYIDQFF

clone_size: many
d_call: NA
v_call: TRBV12-3/TRBV12-4
j_call: TRBJ2-5
cdr3_nt: TGTGCCAGCAGCCGCGCGGAGACCCAGTACTTC
cdr3_aa: CASSRAETQYF

clone_size: NA
d_call: NA
v_call: TRBV5-1
j_call: TRBJ2-2
cdr3_nt: TGCGCCAGCAGCTGGCCTCTGACTGGGGAGAACACCGGGGAGCTGTTTTTT
cdr3_aa: CASSWPLTGENTGELFF

clone_size: NA
d_call: TRBD2
v_call: TRBV11-1
j_call: TRBJ2-1
cdr3_nt: TGTGCCAGCAGCACGACTAGCGAACCCCACATTGAGCAGCTCTTC
cdr3_aa: CASSTTSEPHIEQLF

clone_size: many
d_call: NA
v_call: TRBV20-1
j_call: TRBJ1-1
cdr3_nt: TGCAGTGCTAGTTACTGGAACACTGAAGCTTTCTTT
cdr3_aa: CSASYWNTEAFF

clone_size: NA
d_call: NA
v_call: TRBV11-3
j_call: TRBJ1-1
cdr3_nt: TGTGCCAGGTCCCGTGGCAGGGCGAACACTGTAGCTTTCTTT
cdr3_aa: CARSRGRANTVAFF

clone_size: NA
d_call: TRBD2
v_call: TRBV9
j_call: TRBJ2-3
cdr3_nt: TGTGCCAGCAGCGCAGATAGCGGGAGGGCCCCAGATACGCAGTATTTT
cdr3_aa: CASSADSGRAPDTQYF

clone_size: NA
d_call: NA
v_call: TRBV6-6
j_call: TRBJ2-2
cdr3_nt: TGTGCCAGCAGAGTGACAGAGAACACCGGGGGGCTGTTTTTT
cdr3_aa: CASRVTENTGGLFF

clone_size: NA
d_call: TRBD1
v_call: TRBV7-8
j_call: TRBJ1-1
cdr3_nt: TGTGCCAGCAGCTTAGGCCCGAGTGGACAGGGGAACACTGAAGCTTTCTTT
cdr3_aa: CASSLGPSGQGNTEAFF

clone_size: few
d_call: NA
v_call: TRBV5-4
j_call: TRBJ2-1
cdr3_nt: TGTGCCAGCAGCCAACCGCAGGGAGACCGATTCTTC
cdr3_aa: CASSQPQGDRFF

clone_size: few
d_call: NA
v_call: TRBV7-9
j_call: TRBJ2-5
cdr3_nt: TGTGCCAGCAGCTTAAGTACAGAGACCCAGTACTTC
cdr3_aa: CASSLSTETQYF

clone_size: NA
d_call: NA
v_call: TRBV6-5
j_call: TRBJ2-3
cdr3_nt: TGTGCCAGTAGTATAACTTTAACTAGTTCAGATACGCAGTATTTT
cdr3_aa: CASSITLTSSDTQYF

clone_size: many
d_call: NA
v_call: TRBV11-3
j_call: TRBJ2-1
cdr3_nt: TGTGCCAGCAGCTCCCTGCGTGGGAATGAGCAGTTCTTC
cdr3_aa: CASSSLRGNEQFF

clone_size: NA
d_call: NA
v_call: TRBV5-4
j_call: TRBJ1-2
cdr3_nt: TGTTCCAGCAGCTTGATGGACCCCGAATATGGCTACACCTTC
cdr3_aa: CSSSLMDPEYGYTF

clone_size: NA
d_call: TRBD2
v_call: TRBV20-1
j_call: TRBJ2-5
cdr3_nt: TGTGGTGCTAGACCCAGCGGGAAGGGACGAGAGACCCAGTACTTC
cdr3_aa: CGARPSGKGRETQYF

clone_size: NA
d_call: NA
v_call: TRBV12-5
j_call: TRBJ2-7
cdr3_nt: TGTGCTAGTGGTTTGTCCCCGGACAGCTATGAGCAGTACTTC
cdr3_aa: CASGLSPDSYEQYF

clone_size: few
d_call: NA
v_call: TRBV7-9
j_call: TRBJ2-1
cdr3_nt: TGTGCCAGCAGCTTAGAGACGCTCAGGGATCCTGAGCAGTTCTTC
cdr3_aa: CASSLETLRDPEQFF

clone_size: many
d_call: TRBD2
v_call: TRBV20-1
j_call: TRBJ2-2
cdr3_nt: TGCAGTGCTAGGCCGGGGGGGACCGGGGAGCTGTTTTTT
cdr3_aa: CSARPGGTGELFF

clone_size: NA
d_call: NA
v_call: TRBV15
j_call: TRBJ1-2
cdr3_nt: TGTGCCACCAGCAGGGGCACAAACTATGGCTACACCTTC
cdr3_aa: CATSRGTNYGYTF

clone_size: few
d_call: NA
v_call: TRBV4-1
j_call: TRBJ2-1
cdr3_nt: TGCGCCAGCAGCCGGCAACAGGGCAATGAGCAGTTCTTC
cdr3_aa: CASSRQQGNEQFF

clone_size: NA
d_call: NA
v_call: TRBV5-1
j_call: TRBJ2-3
cdr3_nt: TGCGCCAGCAGCCGCCCCCAGGGGGGTAGCACAGATACGCAGTATTTT
cdr3_aa: CASSRPQGGSTDTQYF

clone_size: many
d_call: NA
v_call: TRBV20-1
j_call: TRBJ1-4
cdr3_nt: TGCAGTGCTCCCGGGGTTCGGACAACTAATGAAAAACTGTTTTTT
cdr3_aa: CSAPGVRTTNEKLFF

clone_size: NA
d_call: NA
v_call: TRBV4-1
j_call: TRBJ1-1
cdr3_nt: TGCGCCAGCAGCCATGCCCAATCGACGGGTGGCACTGAAGCTTTCTTT
cdr3_aa: CASSHAQSTGGTEAFF

clone_size: few
d_call: NA
v_call: TRBV11-1
j_call: TRBJ2-5
cdr3_nt: TGTGCCAGCAGCTTAGCTGGTCATCTCGGGGAGACCCAGTGCTTC
cdr3_aa: CASSLAGHLGETQCF

clone_size: many
d_call: TRBD1
v_call: TRBV20-1
j_call: TRBJ1-1
cdr3_nt: TGCAGTGCTAGAGTTCCGACAGGGAATCTGAACACTGAAGCTTTCTTT
cdr3_aa: CSARVPTGNLNTEAFF

clone_size: NA
d_call: TRBD2
v_call: TRBV11-3
j_call: TRBJ2-2
cdr3_nt: TGTGCCAGCAATCGGACTAGCGGGGGATTAAGGGAACTGTTTTTT
cdr3_aa: CASNRTSGGLRELFF

clone_size: NA
d_call: TRBD2
v_call: TRBV12-3/TRBV12-4
j_call: TRBJ2-3
cdr3_nt: TGTGCCAGCAGTTTGTCTAGCGGGGACACAGATACGCAGTATTTT
cdr3_aa: CASSLSSGDTDTQYF

clone_size: NA
d_call: TRBD1
v_call: TRBV29-1
j_call: TRBJ2-3
cdr3_nt: TGCAGCGTTGAATTCCGGGACAGATTCACAGATATGCAGTATTTT
cdr3_aa: CSVEFRDRFTDMQYF

clone_size: NA
d_call: NA
v_call: TRBV12-3/TRBV12-4
j_call: TRBJ1-1
cdr3_nt: TGTGCCAGCAGCCTGACAAGGAGGTCTGAAGCTTTCTTT
cdr3_aa: CASSLTRRSEAFF

clone_size: NA
d_call: NA
v_call: TRBV4-1
j_call: TRBJ1-5
cdr3_nt: TGCGCCAACAGCCAAGATCTTGTGGGGCGCAATCAGCCCCAGCACTTT
cdr3_aa: CANSQDLVGRNQPQHF